The 9 T cell receptor beta chains in this list originate from one sample, sequenced in a study of response to subunit inactivated influenza vaccine. TCRdb reanalysed the RT-PCR reads using MiXCR and keeps one entry per CDR3 protein. The sample lists approximately 160,000 distinct CDR3 sequences; roughly 10% were seen once. The specimen was CD8+ T cells sorted from PBMCs, collected less than 25 months after vaccination. Receptor source: a man between 50 and 75 years old who received an inactivated influenza vaccine.

The chain has TRBV20-1 and TRBJ2-3; 9 bases fit TRBD1. Trimming cost V 3 bases and J 4 bases; bases outside gene matches: 8. CDR3 size: 15 residues. CDR1 and CDR2 (germline): DFQATT, SNEGSKA (reference sequence). CDR3 coding DNA: TGCAGTGCTAGCCTTACAGGGGGCTGGGCAGATACGCAGTATTTT. Its protein is CSASLTGGWADTQYF.

This chain joins TRBV20-1 and TRBJ2-1; 8 bases line up with TRBD2. Germline values: CDR1 DFQATT, CDR2 SNEGSKA (reference sequence). CDR3 length: 16 amino acids. After removal of 3 bases from V and 6 bases from J, the junction contained 13 bases not matched to a gene. The CDR3 DNA sequence: TGCAGTGCTAGGGGCCCCCATGGCGGGAGGATCAATGAGCAGTTCTTC. Protein: CSARGPHGGRINEQFF.

The chain carries TRBV28 and TRBJ2-7, with D possibly matching TRBD1 (6 bases). This CDR3 is 13 amino acids long. The V gene lost 7 bases and the J gene lost 6 bases, with 16 bases spanning the gap. Per germline, CDR1 MDHEN and CDR2 SYDVKM. CDR3 nucleotide sequence: TGTGCCAGCACCCCGATAGAGGGGGTCGAGCAGTACTTC. It is translated as CASTPIEGVEQYF. The full variable domain, rest sourced from reference TRBV28 and TRBJ2-7, is DVKVTQSSRYLVKRTGEKVFLECVQDMDHENMFWYRQDPGLGLRLIYFSYDVKMKEKGDIPEGYSVSREKKERFSLILESASTNQTSMYLCASTPIEGVEQYFGPGTRLTVT.

This clonotype was detected many times. The rearrangement joins TRBV24-1 to TRBJ2-1; 7 bases line up with TRBD2. J gave up 8 bases and V 5 bases, and 5 bases lay outside the gene matches. Germline CDR1 is KGHDR and CDR2 is SFDVKD. There are 13 residues in the CDR3. CDR3 loop: CATSGPTSHEQFF. The CDR3 nucleotides read TGTGCCACCAGTGGTCCGACTAGCCATGAGCAGTTCTTC.

This clonotype was counted many times. The gene calls are TRBV12-3 or TRBV12-4 and TRBJ1-1; maybe TRBD1 (6 bases). Trimming left V 5 bases short and J 6 bases short, with 16 bases between. The CDR3 has 14 residues. CDR3 DNA sequence: TGTGCCAGCAGTCAGTACAGGGAAGACGCTGAAGCTTTCTTT. The encoded protein is CASSQYREDAEAFF.

V is TRBV6-5 and J is TRBJ2-3; 10 nucleotides agree with TRBD2. CDR1 is MNHEY and CDR2 is SVGAGI in the germline V gene. The CDR3 covers 15 residues. V was pared by 1 base and J by 4 bases, with 2 bases of the junction left unmatched. The CDR3 is CASSYFLAGADTQYF. The CDR3 nucleotides are TGTGCCAGCAGTTACTTTCTAGCGGGAGCAGATACGCAGTATTTT.

This clonotype occurred many times. The chain is built from TRBV12-3 or TRBV12-4 and TRBJ2-7; the D gene is possibly TRBD2 (6 bases). Trimming stripped 3 bases from V and 2 bases from J, with 8 bases between. The CDR3 has 13 amino acids. DNA for the CDR3: TGTGCCAGCAGTTTCGCGGGGACCTACGAGCAGTACTTC. Protein: CASSFAGTYEQYF.

This clonotype has more than one count but fewer than ten. The chain carries TRBV20-1 and TRBJ2-1; D perhaps matches TRBD2 (6 bases). Germline V lookup: CDR1 DFQATT, CDR2 SNEGSKA (reference sequence). The CDR3 length is 15 residues. V was pared by 1 base and J by 7 bases, with 17 bases between. The CDR3 DNA sequence: TGCAGTGCTAGAGGTGGGAGGAGACTTGAGAATGAGCAGTTCTTC. Protein sequence: CSARGGRRLENEQFF.

The sample holds a few counts of this clonotype. The rearrangement uses TRBV21-1 and TRBJ1-1; TRBD1, as called in the table, went unchecked against the DNA. TRBV21-1 is annotated as a pseudogene. The CDR3 extends over 17 amino acids. This chain's CDR3 is CASSKGLTGGLRTEAFF. CDR3 sequence (DNA): TGTGCCAGCAGCAAAGGTTTGACAGGGGGCCTGCGGACTGAAGCTTTCTTT.